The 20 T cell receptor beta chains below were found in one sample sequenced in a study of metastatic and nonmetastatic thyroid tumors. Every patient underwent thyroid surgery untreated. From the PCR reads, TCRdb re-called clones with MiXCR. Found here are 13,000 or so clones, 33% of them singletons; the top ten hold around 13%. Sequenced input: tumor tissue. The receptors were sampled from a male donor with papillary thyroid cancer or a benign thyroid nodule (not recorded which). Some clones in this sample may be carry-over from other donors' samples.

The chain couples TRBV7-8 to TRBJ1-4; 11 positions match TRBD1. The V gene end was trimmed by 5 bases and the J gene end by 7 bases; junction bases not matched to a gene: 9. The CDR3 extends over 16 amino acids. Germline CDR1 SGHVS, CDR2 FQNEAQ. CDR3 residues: CASSQTSGTGGEKLFF. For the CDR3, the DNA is TGTGCCAGCAGCCAAACTTCCGGGACAGGGGGTGAAAAACTGTTTTTT.

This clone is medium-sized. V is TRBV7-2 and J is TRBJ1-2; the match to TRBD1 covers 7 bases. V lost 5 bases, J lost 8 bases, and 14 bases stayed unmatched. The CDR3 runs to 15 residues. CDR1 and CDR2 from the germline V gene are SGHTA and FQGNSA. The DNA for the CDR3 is TGTGCCAGCAGCACCCGGGACAGTATACTTTCGGGCTACACCTTC. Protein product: CASSTRDSILSGYTF.

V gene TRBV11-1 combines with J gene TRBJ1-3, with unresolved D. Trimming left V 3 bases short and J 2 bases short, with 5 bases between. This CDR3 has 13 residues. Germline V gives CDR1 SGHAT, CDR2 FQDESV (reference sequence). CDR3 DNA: TGTGCCAGCAGCTTTTCGCCTGGAAACACCATATATTTT. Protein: CASSFSPGNTIYF. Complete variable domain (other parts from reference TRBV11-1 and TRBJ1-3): EAEVAQSPRYKITEKSQAVAFWCDPISGHATLYWYRQILGQGPELLVQFQDESVVDDSQLPKDRFSAERLKGVDSTLKIQPAELGDSAMYLCASSFSPGNTIYFGEGSWLTVV.

CDR3 region: CSATRGQGGGYTF. The CDR3 DNA reads as TGCAGTGCTACCAGGGGGCAGGGTGGCGGCTACACCTTC. The rearrangement uses TRBV20-1 and TRBJ1-2, with 8 bases matching TRBD1. V was pared by 4 bases and J by 8 bases, with 9 bases of the junction left unmatched. CDR1 and CDR2 from the germline V gene are DFQATT and SNEGSKA (reference sequence). The CDR3 covers 13 residues.

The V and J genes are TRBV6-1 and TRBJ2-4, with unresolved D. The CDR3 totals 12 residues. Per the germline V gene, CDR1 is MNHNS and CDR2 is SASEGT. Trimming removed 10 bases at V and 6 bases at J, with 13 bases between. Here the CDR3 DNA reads TGTGCCACCGAGGACGCGGTAAACATTCAGTACTTC. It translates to CATEDAVNIQYF.

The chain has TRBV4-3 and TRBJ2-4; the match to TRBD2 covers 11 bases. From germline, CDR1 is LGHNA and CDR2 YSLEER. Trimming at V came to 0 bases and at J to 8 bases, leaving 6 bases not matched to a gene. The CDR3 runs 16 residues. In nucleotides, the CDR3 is TGCGCCAGCAGCCAAGACCTTAGCGGGGGGGCTGACATTCAGTACTTC. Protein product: CASSQDLSGGADIQYF.

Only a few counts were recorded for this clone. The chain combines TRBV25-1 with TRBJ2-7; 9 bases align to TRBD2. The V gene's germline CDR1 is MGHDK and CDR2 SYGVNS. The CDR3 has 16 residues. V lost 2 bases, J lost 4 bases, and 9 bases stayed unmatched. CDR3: CASSERLSGSIYEQYF. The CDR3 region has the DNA TGTGCCAGCAGTGAACGACTTAGCGGGAGTATATACGAGCAGTACTTC.

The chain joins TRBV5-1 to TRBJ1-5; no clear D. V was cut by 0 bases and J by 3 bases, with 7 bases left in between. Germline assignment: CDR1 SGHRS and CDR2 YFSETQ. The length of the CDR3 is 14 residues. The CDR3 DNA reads TGCGCCAGCAGCTTGGGAGGCTCCAATCAGCCCCAGCATTTT. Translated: CASSLGGSNQPQHF.

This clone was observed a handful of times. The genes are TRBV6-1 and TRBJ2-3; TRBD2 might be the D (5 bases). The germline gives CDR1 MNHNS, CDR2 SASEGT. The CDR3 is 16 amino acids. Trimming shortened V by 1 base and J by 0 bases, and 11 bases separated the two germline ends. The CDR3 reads CASSEVPGSSTDTQYF. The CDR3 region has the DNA TGTGCCAGCAGTGAAGTTCCGGGATCTAGCACAGATACGCAGTATTTT.

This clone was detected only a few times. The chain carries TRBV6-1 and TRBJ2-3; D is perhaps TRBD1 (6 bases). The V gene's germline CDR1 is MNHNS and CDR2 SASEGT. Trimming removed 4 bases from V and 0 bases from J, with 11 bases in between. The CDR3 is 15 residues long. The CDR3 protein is CASSGPGTSTDTQYF. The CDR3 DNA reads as TGTGCCAGCAGTGGCCCCGGGACAAGCACAGATACGCAGTATTTT.

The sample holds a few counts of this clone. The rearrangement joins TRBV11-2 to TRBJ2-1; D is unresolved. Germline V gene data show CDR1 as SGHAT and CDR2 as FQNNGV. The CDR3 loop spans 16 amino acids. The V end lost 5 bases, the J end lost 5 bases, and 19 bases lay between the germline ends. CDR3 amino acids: CASSLQSQVGNNEQFF. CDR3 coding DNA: TGTGCCAGCAGCCTCCAGTCTCAAGTGGGGAACAATGAGCAGTTCTTC.

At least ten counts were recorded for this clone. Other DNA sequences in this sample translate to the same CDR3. CDR3 protein: CASSDSGRGRQFF. In DNA form, the CDR3 reads TGTGCCAGCAGTGACTCTGGCCGGGGAAGGCAGTTCTTC. The chain joins TRBV6-4 to TRBJ2-1; D is perhaps TRBD2 (5 bases). Germline loops: CDR1 MRHNA, CDR2 SNTAGT. The CDR3 sequence is 13 residues long. Trimming shortened V by 0 bases and J by 12 bases, and 12 bases separated the two germline ends.

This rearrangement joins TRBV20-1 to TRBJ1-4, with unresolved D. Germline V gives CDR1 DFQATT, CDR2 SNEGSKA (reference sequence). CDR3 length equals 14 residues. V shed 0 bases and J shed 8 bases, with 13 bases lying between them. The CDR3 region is CSARDFENGEKLFF. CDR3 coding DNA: TGCAGTGCTAGAGATTTTGAGAATGGGGAAAAACTGTTTTTT.

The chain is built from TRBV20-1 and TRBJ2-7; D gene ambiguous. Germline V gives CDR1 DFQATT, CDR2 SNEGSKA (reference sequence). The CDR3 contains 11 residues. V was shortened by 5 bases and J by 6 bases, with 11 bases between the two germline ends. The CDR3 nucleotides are TGCAGTGCTTGTATAAGTTTCGAGCAGTACTTC. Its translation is CSACISFEQYF.

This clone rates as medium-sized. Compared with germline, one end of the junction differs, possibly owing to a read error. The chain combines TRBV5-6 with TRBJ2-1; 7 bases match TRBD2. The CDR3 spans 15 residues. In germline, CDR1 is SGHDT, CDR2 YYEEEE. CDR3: CASSHGLVSFNEQFF. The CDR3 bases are TGTGCCAGCAGCCACGGACTAGTTTCCTTCAATGAGCAGTTCTTC.

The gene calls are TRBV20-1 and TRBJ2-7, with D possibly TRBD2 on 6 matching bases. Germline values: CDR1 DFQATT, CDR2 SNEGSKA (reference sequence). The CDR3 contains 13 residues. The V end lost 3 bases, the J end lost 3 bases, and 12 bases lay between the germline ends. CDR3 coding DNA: TGCAGTGCTAGGGGAGGACAAGACTACGAGCAGTACTTC. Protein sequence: CSARGGQDYEQYF.

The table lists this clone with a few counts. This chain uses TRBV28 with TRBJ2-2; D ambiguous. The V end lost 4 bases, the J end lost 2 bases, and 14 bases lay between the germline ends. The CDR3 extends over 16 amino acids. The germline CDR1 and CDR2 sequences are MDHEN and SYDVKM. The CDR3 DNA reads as TGTGCCAGCAGTTGGGCCGGGCAGATAAACACCGGGGAGCTGTTTTTT. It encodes CASSWAGQINTGELFF.

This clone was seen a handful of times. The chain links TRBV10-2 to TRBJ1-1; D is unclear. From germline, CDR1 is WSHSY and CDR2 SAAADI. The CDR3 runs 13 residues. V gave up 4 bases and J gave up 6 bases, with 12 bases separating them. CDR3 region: CASSVGERSEAFF. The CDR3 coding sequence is TGCGCCAGCAGTGTTGGGGAGAGGTCTGAAGCTTTCTTT.

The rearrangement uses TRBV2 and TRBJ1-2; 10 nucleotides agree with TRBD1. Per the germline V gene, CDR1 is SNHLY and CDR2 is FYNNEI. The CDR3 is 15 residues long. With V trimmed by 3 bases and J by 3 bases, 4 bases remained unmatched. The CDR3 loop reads CASSEGQGLYYGYTF. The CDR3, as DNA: TGTGCCAGCAGTGAGGGACAGGGGCTCTACTATGGCTACACCTTC.

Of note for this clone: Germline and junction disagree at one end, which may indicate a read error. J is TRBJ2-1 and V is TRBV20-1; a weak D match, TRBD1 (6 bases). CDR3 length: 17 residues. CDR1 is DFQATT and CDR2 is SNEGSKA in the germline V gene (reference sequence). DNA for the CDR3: TGCGGTGCCCCTCGTCGTTGCGGTACAGGGTCGGGCAATGAGCAGTTCTTC. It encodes CGAPRRCGTGSGNEQFF.